This T cell receptor beta chain was sequenced during a study of beta chain features in type 1 diabetes. Study-wide background: Patients looked much like healthy donors when it came to age, gender and cell yields.

The authors reverse transcribed all of the isolated RNA, so sequencing captured expressed TCRB transcripts. The protocol was immunoSEQ multiplex PCR, while the TCRdb copy is restricted to in-frame clones and leaves out a portion. Of more than 300,000 clones in the sample, about 14% are singletons; the top ten hold 0.019%. This clone was picked up a small number of times. Different DNA sequences within this sample yield the same CDR3. CDR3 length: 13 residues. Germline loops: CDR1 SQVTM, CDR2 ANQGSEA. Between the trimmed V and J ends, which lost 4 bases and 2 bases, there was a span of 9 bases. This chain joins TRBV29-1 and TRBJ2-1, with D possibly matching TRBD2 (5 bases). The receptor was derived from a woman aged 18-30 years in good health. Sample: naive CD4+ T cells from blood. The CDR3 is CSVGLTTYNEQFF. The CDR3 bases are TGCAGCGTTGGGTTGACTACCTACAATGAGCAGTTCTTC.